A selection of T cell receptor beta chains follows, all from one sample in a study of T-cell memory formation after mild COVID-19. Each CDR3 protein gets one entry after TCRdb re-called the 5' RACE reads with MiXCR. This repertoire shows tens of thousands of distinct CDR3 sequences, 7.3% found once; its top ten account for approximately 1.5%. Sequenced sample: PBMCs or a T cell subset sorted from them (not recorded which). These receptors were collected from a man younger than 35 who had mild COVID-19 (a few samples of this study predate the infection). Cell type and time point are not known. Each CDR3 is given with its conserved first and last residue. Fields, in order: clone size, V gene, J gene, D gene, CDR3 protein, CDR3 DNA. D genes are given only for firm matches. Part of the rows lack a size; the others show once, few, many or a class for expanded clones.

.	TRBV9	TRBJ1-3	.	CASSAVGSGNTIYF	TGTGCCAGCAGCGCCGTGGGCTCTGGAAACACCATATATTTT
few	TRBV28	TRBJ2-5	.	CASSLSGGPQETQYF	TGTGCCAGCAGTTTATCCGGGGGACCCCAAGAGACCCAGTACTTC
many	TRBV7-2	TRBJ1-1	.	CASSFPTANTEAFF	TGTGCCAGCAGCTTCCCGACAGCTAACACTGAAGCTTTCTTT
.	TRBV7-9	TRBJ1-2	TRBD1	CASSPGQALGGYTF	TGTGCCAGCAGCCCGGGACAGGCCCTTGGTGGCTACACCTTC
.	TRBV6-1	TRBJ1-1	.	CASSTEVGGTEAFF	TGTGCCAGCAGCACCGAAGTGGGGGGCACTGAAGCTTTCTTT
few	TRBV29-1	TRBJ2-3	TRBD2	CSTSTGGSTDTQYF	TGCAGCACTTCTACGGGGGGGTCCACAGATACGCAGTATTTT
many	TRBV7-9	TRBJ2-1	TRBD2	CASTPPGLAGTEQFF	TGTGCCAGTACCCCCCCGGGACTAGCGGGGACTGAGCAGTTCTTC
.	TRBV18	TRBJ2-6	.	CASSGNGANVLTF	TGTGCCAGCTCTGGGAACGGGGCCAACGTCCTGACTTTC
.	TRBV19	TRBJ1-1	.	CASSTIQGSAFF	TGTGCCAGTAGTACTATACAGGGTTCAGCTTTCTTT
.	TRBV30	TRBJ1-4	.	CAWSVGGYGEKLFF	TGTGCCTGGAGTGTAGGAGGGTACGGTGAAAAACTGTTTTTT
many	TRBV6-5	TRBJ2-4	TRBD2	CASSDPRGGRNIQYF	TGTGCCAGCAGTGACCCGCGGGGGGGACGAAACATTCAGTACTTC
.	TRBV20-1	TRBJ1-3	.	CSARVERGLGNTIYF	TGCAGTGCTAGAGTTGAGAGGGGACTTGGAAACACCATATATTTT
.	TRBV3-1	TRBJ1-1	TRBD1	CASRDRGRGTEAFF	TGTGCCAGCAGGGACAGGGGGAGAGGCACTGAAGCTTTCTTT
few	TRBV30	TRBJ2-7	TRBD1	CAWTGDRGLYEQYF	TGTGCCTGGACCGGGGACAGGGGGCTGTACGAGCAGTACTTC
few	TRBV12-3/TRBV12-4	TRBJ1-1	TRBD1	CASSDQQGALDTEAFF	TGTGCCAGCAGTGACCAACAGGGGGCTTTAGACACTGAAGCTTTCTTT
.	TRBV4-2	TRBJ2-5	TRBD2	CASSPSGGLEETQYF	TGTGCCAGCAGCCCGAGCGGGGGCCTAGAAGAGACCCAGTACTTC
.	TRBV5-1	TRBJ2-1	TRBD2	CASSFSGGAYEQFF	TGCGCCAGCAGCTTTAGCGGGGGGGCCTATGAGCAGTTCTTC
few	TRBV29-1	TRBJ1-1	TRBD1	CSVDGTEGFDTEAFF	TGCAGCGTTGATGGGACAGAAGGCTTCGACACTGAAGCTTTTTTT
few	TRBV4-2	TRBJ2-3	TRBD2	CASSQDGGRADTQYF	TGTGCCAGCAGCCAAGATGGGGGGAGGGCAGATACGCAGTATTTT
.	TRBV27	TRBJ1-1	TRBD1	CAMTVAQGERDTEAFF	TGTGCCATGACCGTGGCACAGGGGGAACGGGACACTGAAGCTTTCTTT
.	TRBV5-1	TRBJ2-3	.	CASSPRPPTTDTQYF	TGCGCCAGCAGCCCTCGTCCACCAACCACAGATACGCAGTATTTT
.	TRBV9	TRBJ2-3	.	CASSPHGSDTQYF	TGTGCCAGCAGCCCCCACGGATCCGATACGCAGTATTTT
.	TRBV7-2	TRBJ2-5	.	CASSLARASAGQETQYF	TGTGCCAGCAGCTTAGCGCGGGCTAGCGCTGGGCAAGAGACCCAGTACTTC
few	TRBV5-1	TRBJ1-1	TRBD1	CASSSGTGGSTEAFF	TGCGCCAGCAGCTCCGGGACAGGGGGAAGTACTGAAGCTTTCTTT
.	TRBV7-2	TRBJ2-4	TRBD1	CASSNPTGGLNIQYF	TGTGCCAGCAGCAACCCGACAGGGGGATTAAACATTCAGTACTTC
.	TRBV12-3/TRBV12-4	TRBJ2-5	.	CASNREGEQETQYF	TGTGCCAGCAACCGCGAGGGGGAACAAGAGACCCAGTACTTC
many	TRBV10-3	TRBJ2-3	.	CAVRDTGTDTQYF	TGTGCCGTTAGGGACACAGGCACAGATACGCAGTATTTT
few	TRBV5-4	TRBJ2-2	.	CASNNKDSWNTGELFF	TGTGCCTCTAACAATAAGGACAGCTGGAACACCGGGGAGCTGTTTTTT
many	TRBV7-2	TRBJ1-2	TRBD1	CASSEGQGGGYTF	TGTGCCAGCAGCGAGGGACAGGGAGGTGGCTACACCTTC
few	TRBV7-9	TRBJ2-3	TRBD2	CASSDIVQGLAGPTDTQYF	TGTGCCAGCAGCGACATCGTACAAGGCTTAGCGGGGCCCACAGATACGCAGTATTTT
medium-sized	TRBV15	TRBJ2-4	.	CATSRVKDRNIQYF	TGTGCCACCAGCAGAGTTAAGGACAGAAACATTCAGTACTTC
few	TRBV4-3	TRBJ2-5	TRBD2	CASSQDLGGLQETQYF	TGCGCCAGCAGCCAAGACTTGGGAGGGCTACAAGAGACCCAGTACTTC
.	TRBV4-3	TRBJ2-1	TRBD2	CASSQILAGTYNEQFF	TGCGCCAGCAGCCAAATACTAGCGGGGACCTACAATGAGCAGTTCTTC
few	TRBV7-7	TRBJ2-5	TRBD2	CASSLDLAGGGETQYF	TGTGCCAGCAGCTTAGATCTGGCGGGGGGGGGCGAGACCCAGTACTTC
few	TRBV5-1	TRBJ1-2	.	CASSQDSPNYGYTF	TGCGCCAGCAGCCAAGACAGCCCTAACTATGGCTACACCTTC
many	TRBV7-2	TRBJ2-3	TRBD2	CASSRRGLAGGSTDTQYF	TGTGCCAGCAGTAGACGGGGACTAGCGGGGGGTAGCACAGATACGCAGTATTTT
few	TRBV6-6	TRBJ2-5	.	CASLRGSPPSQETQYF	TGTGCCAGCTTGAGAGGCAGCCCACCCTCGCAAGAGACCCAGTACTTC
few	TRBV10-3	TRBJ2-3	.	CAISRGSSTDTQYF	TGTGCCATCAGTAGGGGTTCTAGCACAGATACGCAGTATTTT
many	TRBV5-4	TRBJ2-6	.	CASSAGPGANVLTF	TGTGCCAGCAGCGCCGGTCCCGGGGCCAACGTCCTGACTTTC
few	TRBV3-1	TRBJ1-6	.	CASSQGEGNSPLHF	TGTGCCAGCAGCCAAGGAGAGGGGAATTCACCCCTCCACTTT
few	TRBV7-2	TRBJ1-2	.	CASSLVQRHDYTF	TGTGCCAGCAGCTTAGTACAGCGACATGACTACACCTTC
few	TRBV4-3	TRBJ2-3	TRBD2	CASSQDLLAGGASTDTQYF	TGCGCCAGCAGCCAAGATTTACTAGCGGGGGGCGCATCCACAGATACGCAGTATTTT